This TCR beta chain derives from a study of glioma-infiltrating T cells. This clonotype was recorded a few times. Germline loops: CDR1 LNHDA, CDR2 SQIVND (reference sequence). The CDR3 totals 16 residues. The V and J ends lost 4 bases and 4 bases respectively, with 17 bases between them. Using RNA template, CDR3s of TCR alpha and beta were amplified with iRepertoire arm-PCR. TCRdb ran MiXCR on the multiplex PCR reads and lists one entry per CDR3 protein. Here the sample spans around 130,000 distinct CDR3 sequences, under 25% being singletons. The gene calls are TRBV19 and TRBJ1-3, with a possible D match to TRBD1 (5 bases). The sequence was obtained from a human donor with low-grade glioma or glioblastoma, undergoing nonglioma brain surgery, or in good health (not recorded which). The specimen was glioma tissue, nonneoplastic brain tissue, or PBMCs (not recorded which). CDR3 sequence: CASSTLFAGIGNTIYF. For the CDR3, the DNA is TGTGCCAGTAGTACCCTCTTCGCAGGGATCGGAAACACCATATATTTT.